A single sample is the source of the 11 T cell receptor beta chains below, sequenced in a study of T-cell memory formation after mild COVID-19. TCRdb reanalysed the 5' RACE reads using MiXCR and keeps one entry per CDR3 protein. In the table there are roughly 250,000 distinct CDR3 sequences, 16% of which are singletons. Sequencing was done on a sample of PBMCs or a T cell subset sorted from them (not recorded which). Every receptor here comes from a man aged 18 to 29 who had mild COVID-19 (a few samples of this study predate the infection). Cell type and time point are not known.

This chain uses TRBV11-2 with TRBJ2-3; 7 bases match TRBD1. The V gene end was trimmed by 4 bases and the J gene end by 7 bases; junction bases not matched to a gene: 11. CDR3 length: 15 residues. CDR1 and CDR2 (germline): SGHAT, FQNNGV. The CDR3 loop reads CASSYRDSVLNTQYF. CDR3 DNA: TGTGCCAGCAGCTACCGGGACAGCGTTCTGAATACGCAGTATTTT. Combining the CDR3 with reference TRBV11-2 and TRBJ2-3 gives the whole variable domain EAGVAQSPRYKIIEKRQSVAFWCNPISGHATLYWYQQILGQGPKLLIQFQNNGVVDDSQLPKDRFSAERLKGVDSTLKIQPAKLEDSAVYLCASSYRDSVLNTQYFGPGTRLTVL.

This clonotype occurred a few times. V usage is TRBV6-5 and J usage is TRBJ1-2; D might be TRBD1 (6 bases). V was shortened by 5 bases and J by 4 bases, with 17 bases between the two germline ends. Per the germline V gene, CDR1 is MNHEY and CDR2 is SVGAGI. This CDR3 region has 15 residues. The chain's CDR3 is CASSMSRGFGYGYTF. In DNA, the CDR3 is TGTGCCAGCAGTATGTCCAGGGGTTTCGGCTATGGCTACACCTTC.

This clonotype has only a few counts. In DNA form, the CDR3 reads TGCGCCAGCAGCCAAACCTTTGGCGGGTTCACTGAGCAGTTCTTC. Its protein product is CASSQTFGGFTEQFF. The V and J genes are TRBV4-3 and TRBJ2-1; weak D call: TRBD2 (5 bases). Trimming pared 2 bases from V and 9 bases from J, leaving 17 bases between. The CDR3 runs to 15 residues. CDR1 and CDR2 from the germline V gene are LGHNA and YSLEER.

The chain employs TRBV6-5 and TRBJ1-4; D gene unclear. This CDR3 region has 12 residues. Germline lookup yields CDR1 MNHEY and CDR2 SVGAGI. Trimming pared 6 bases from V and 10 bases from J, leaving 12 bases between. CDR3 amino acids: CASRPNWGKLFF. In DNA, the CDR3 is TGTGCCAGCAGGCCTAATTGGGGAAAACTGTTTTTT.

CDR3 residues: CASSYLAGGQETQYF. CDR3 DNA sequence: TGTGCCAGCAGTTATCTAGCGGGGGGACAAGAGACCCAGTACTTC. This chain uses TRBV27 with TRBJ2-5, with TRBD2 matching over 11 bases. The CDR3 sequence is 15 residues long. V shed 4 bases, J shed 2 bases, and the junction held 3 bases outside the gene matches. Looked up from germline, CDR1 is MNHEY and CDR2 is SMNVEV (reference sequence).

This chain connects TRBV4-3 to TRBJ2-1, with D perhaps matching TRBD2 (5 bases). Germline values: CDR1 LGHNA, CDR2 YSLEER. V shed 0 bases and J shed 0 bases, with 9 bases lying between them. This CDR3 has 16 amino acids. CDR3 sequence reads: CASSQEATSSYNEQFF. DNA of the CDR3: TGCGCCAGCAGCCAAGAAGCCACTAGCTCCTACAATGAGCAGTTCTTC.

The chain joins TRBV7-2 to TRBJ2-7; no clear D gene. This CDR3 region has 14 residues. The V and J ends lost 1 base and 2 bases respectively, with 9 bases between them. CDR1 and CDR2 from the germline V gene are SGHTA and FQGNSA. Here the CDR3 DNA reads TGTGCCAGCAGCTTAGGACGTCTCGCCTACGAGCAGTACGTC. Translated, it gives CASSLGRLAYEQYV.

The chain carries TRBV4-1 and TRBJ1-5, with a tentative D call TRBD1 (5 bases). Germline CDR1 MGHRA, CDR2 YSYEKL. The CDR3 is made up of 16 amino acids. V lost 4 bases, J lost 0 bases, and 13 bases lay in between. CDR3 nucleotides: TGCGCCAGCAGCCTTTACACGGACATTAGCAATCAGCCCCAGCATTTT. Residues: CASSLYTDISNQPQHF.

V usage is TRBV7-3 and J usage is TRBJ2-3; TRBD1 matches 7 bases. CDR3 length: 14 amino acids. With V trimmed by 5 bases and J by 8 bases, 10 bases remained unmatched. In germline, CDR1 is SGHTA, CDR2 FQGTGA. CDR3 sequence: CASSPGTARPTQYF. In nucleotides, the CDR3 is TGTGCCAGCAGCCCCGGGACAGCTCGGCCTACGCAGTATTTT.

This CDR3 reads CASSLGRTREKLFF. Written as DNA, the CDR3 is TGCGCCAGCAGCTTGGGGCGGACGAGGGAAAAACTGTTTTTT. V gene TRBV5-1 combines with J gene TRBJ1-4; D gene ambiguous. Per germline, CDR1 SGHRS and CDR2 YFSETQ. This CDR3 contains 14 residues. V lost 0 bases and J lost 8, with 11 bases in between.

This clonotype was seen many times. The rearrangement joins TRBV5-1 to TRBJ2-5, with 7 bases fitting TRBD1. The germline gives CDR1 SGHRS, CDR2 YFSETQ. Trimming took 4 bases from V and 2 from J; bases not matched to a gene: 8. The CDR3 is 15 residues long. CDR3 nucleotides: TGCGCCAGCAGCCCGAGACAGGGACAGCAAGAGACCCAGTACTTC. This encodes CASSPRQGQQETQYF.